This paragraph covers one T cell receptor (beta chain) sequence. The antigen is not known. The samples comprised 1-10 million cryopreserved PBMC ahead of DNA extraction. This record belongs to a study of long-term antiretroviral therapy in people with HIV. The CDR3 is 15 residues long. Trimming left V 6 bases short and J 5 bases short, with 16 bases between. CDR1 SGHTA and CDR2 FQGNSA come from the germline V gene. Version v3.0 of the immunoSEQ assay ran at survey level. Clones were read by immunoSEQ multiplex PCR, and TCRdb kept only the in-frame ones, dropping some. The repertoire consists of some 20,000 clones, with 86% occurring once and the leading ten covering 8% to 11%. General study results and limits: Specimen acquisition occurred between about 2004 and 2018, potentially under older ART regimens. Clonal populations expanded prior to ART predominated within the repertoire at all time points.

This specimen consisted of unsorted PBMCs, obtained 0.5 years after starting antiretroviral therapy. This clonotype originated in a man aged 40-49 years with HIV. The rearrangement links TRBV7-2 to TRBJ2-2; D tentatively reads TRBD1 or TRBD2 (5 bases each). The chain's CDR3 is CASRIPGLETGELFF. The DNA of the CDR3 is TGTGCCAGCAGAATCCCGGGGCTAGAAACCGGGGAGCTGTTTTTT.